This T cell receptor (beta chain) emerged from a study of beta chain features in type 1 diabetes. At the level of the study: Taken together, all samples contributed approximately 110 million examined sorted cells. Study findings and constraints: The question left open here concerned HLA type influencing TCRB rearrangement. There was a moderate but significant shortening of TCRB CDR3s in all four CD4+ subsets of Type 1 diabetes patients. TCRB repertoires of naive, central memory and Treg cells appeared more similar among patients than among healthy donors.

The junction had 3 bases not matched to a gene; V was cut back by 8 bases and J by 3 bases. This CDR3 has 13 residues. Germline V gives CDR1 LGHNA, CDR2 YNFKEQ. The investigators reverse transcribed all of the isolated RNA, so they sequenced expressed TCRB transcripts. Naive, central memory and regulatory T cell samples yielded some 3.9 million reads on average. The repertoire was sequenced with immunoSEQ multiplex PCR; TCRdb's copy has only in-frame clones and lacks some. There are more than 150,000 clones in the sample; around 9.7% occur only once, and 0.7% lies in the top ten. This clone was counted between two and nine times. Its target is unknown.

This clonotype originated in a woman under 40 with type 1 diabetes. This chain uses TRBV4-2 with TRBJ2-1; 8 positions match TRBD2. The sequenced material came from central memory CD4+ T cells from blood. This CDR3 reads CASQGLDYNEQFF. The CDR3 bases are TGTGCCAGCCAGGGACTAGACTACAATGAGCAGTTCTTC.